Following are 24 T cell receptor beta chains from one sample sequenced in a study of cytomegalovirus exposure and HLA in healthy donors. The primer mix had 60 Vbeta and 13 Jbeta primers. The method was immunoSEQ multiplex PCR; TCRdb's version includes in-frame clones alone and lacks a portion of them. The table records over 150,000 clones, more than 60% of them present only once. Input material: PBMCs. Receptors were obtained from a woman in her thirties in good health and CMV-seropositive.

The chain employs TRBV30 and TRBJ2-6; no definite D call. Germline values: CDR1 GTSNPN, CDR2 SVGIG (reference sequence). V lost 5 bases to trimming and J lost 2 bases, with 4 bases between them. CDR3 length equals 12 residues. CDR3 sequence (DNA): TGTGCCTGGGAGCCTGGGGCCAACGTCCTGACTTTC. Translating gives CAWEPGANVLTF.

The chain is built from TRBV18 and TRBJ2-2, with D possibly being TRBD2 (5 bases). The germline V and J ends were trimmed by 2 bases and 7 bases, with 5 bases remaining between them. Germline V lookup: CDR1 KGHSH, CDR2 LQKENI. The CDR3 contains 12 residues. CDR3 in DNA: TGTGCCAGCTCACCAGGAGGCGGGGAGCTGTTTTTT. It encodes CASSPGGGELFF.

This rearrangement joins TRBV15 to TRBJ2-7; D remains unclear. The length of the CDR3 is 13 residues. The V and J ends lost 2 bases and 6 bases respectively, with 11 bases between them. Germline V gene lookup returns CDR1 LNHNV and CDR2 YYDKDF (reference sequence). DNA of the CDR3: TGTGCCACCAGCAGATACCTAAGGAGCGAGCAGTACTTC. The encoded protein is CATSRYLRSEQYF.

This chain links TRBV2 with TRBJ2-7, with TRBD1 identical over 10 bases. Trimming removed 6 bases from V and 4 bases from J; junction bases left unmatched: 6. Per the germline V gene, CDR1 is SNHLY and CDR2 is FYNNEI. This CDR3 is built from 14 residues. The CDR3 sequence: CASSRDRGKYEQYF. The CDR3 DNA reads as TGTGCCAGCAGCCGGGACAGGGGAAAGTACGAGCAGTACTTC.

The chain couples TRBV19 to TRBJ1-2; D unresolved. V shed 5 bases and J shed 5 bases, with 15 bases lying between them. The CDR3 is 14 residues long. Germline V lookup: CDR1 LNHDA, CDR2 SQIVND (reference sequence). In DNA form, the CDR3 reads TGTGCCAGTAGTCCCATTGGCACCTCGTATGGCTACACCTTC. As protein: CASSPIGTSYGYTF.

This rearrangement joins TRBV6-6 to TRBJ1-3; no reliable D call. The CDR3 has 14 residues. Germline assignment: CDR1 MNHNY and CDR2 SVGAGI (reference sequence). The germline V and J ends were trimmed by 2 bases and 0 bases, with 5 bases remaining between them. CDR3 sequence: CASSYSLSGNTIYF. Here the CDR3 DNA reads TGTGCCAGCAGTTACAGCCTCTCTGGAAACACCATATATTTT.

The V call is TRBV13, the J call TRBJ1-3; no firm D call. The CDR3 consists of 14 residues. Germline CDR1 and CDR2: PRHDT and FYEKMQ (reference sequence). Trimming stripped 5 bases from V and 0 bases from J, with 8 bases between. CDR3 in DNA: TGTGCCAGCAGCGACGGAGACTCTGGAAACACCATATATTTT. Protein sequence: CASSDGDSGNTIYF.

V usage is TRBV5-1 and J usage is TRBJ1-1, with D uncertain. V was clipped by 2 bases and J by 2 bases, with 13 bases between them. CDR3 length: 15 amino acids. Germline lookup yields CDR1 SGHRS and CDR2 YFSETQ. This CDR3 is CASSFQTMQNTEAFF. Here the CDR3 DNA reads TGCGCCAGCAGCTTTCAAACTATGCAAAACACTGAAGCTTTCTTT.

The CDR3 protein is CASSSNPSSDNEQFF. CDR3 bases: TGCGCCAGCAGCTCCAACCCGTCTAGCGACAATGAGCAGTTCTTC. J is TRBJ2-1 and V is TRBV5-1; possible D gene TRBD2, 6 bases. The CDR3 is 15 amino acids. Between the trimmed V and J ends, which lost 3 bases and 5 bases, there was a span of 15 bases. Per the germline V gene, CDR1 is SGHRS and CDR2 is YFSETQ.

The chain carries TRBV27 and TRBJ2-5; 7 nucleotides match TRBD1. The CDR3 is 15 amino acids. Losses at the gene ends were 6 bases for V and 4 bases for J; bases not matched to a gene: 11. Per germline, CDR1 MNHEY and CDR2 SMNVEV (reference sequence). CDR3 in DNA: TGTGCCAGCAGCACAGGGGACGGTAGGATAGAGACCCAGTACTTC. Amino acid sequence: CASSTGDGRIETQYF.

The gene calls are TRBV5-1 and TRBJ2-5, with D possibly TRBD1 on 7 matching bases. The CDR3 covers 14 residues. With 4 bases removed from V and 1 base from J, the gap between germline ends came to 11 bases. Germline CDR1 SGHRS, CDR2 YFSETQ. CDR3 sequence: CASSRGTVQETQYF. CDR3 coding DNA: TGCGCCAGCAGCCGGGGGACAGTCCAAGAGACCCAGTACTTC.

The V call is TRBV7-2, the J call TRBJ2-5, with TRBD2 as a possible D gene (6 bases). This CDR3 spans 14 amino acids. The germline V and J ends were trimmed by 3 bases and 7 bases, with 15 bases remaining between them. Germline assignment: CDR1 SGHTA and CDR2 FQGNSA. This chain's CDR3 is CASSLELADGTQYF. The CDR3 DNA sequence: TGTGCCAGCAGCTTGGAACTAGCCGACGGGACCCAGTACTTC.

V is TRBV5-4 and J is TRBJ2-7; 8 nucleotides match TRBD2. This CDR3 spans 14 amino acids. V was pared by 3 bases and J by 0 bases, with 2 bases of the junction left unmatched. Looked up from germline, CDR1 is SGHNT and CDR2 is YYREEE (reference sequence). CDR3 residues: CASSSGLDSYEQYF. The CDR3 nucleotides are TGTGCCAGCAGCTCGGGACTAGACTCCTACGAGCAGTACTTC.

The CDR3 DNA is TGTGCCAGCAGCCCCCCTGGGGGCGATGCAACTAATGAAAAACTGTTTTTT. Its protein product is CASSPPGGDATNEKLFF. This rearrangement joins TRBV28 to TRBJ1-4; possible D gene TRBD1, 6 bases. The V gene's germline CDR1 is MDHEN and CDR2 SYDVKM. The CDR3 is 17 residues long. The V and J ends lost 6 bases and 0 bases respectively, with 17 bases between them.

The rearrangement uses TRBV15 and TRBJ2-3, with D possibly being TRBD1 (5 bases). The CDR3 is 18 residues long. CDR1 is LNHNV and CDR2 is YYDKDF in the germline V gene (reference sequence). The germline V and J ends were trimmed by 2 bases and 5 bases, with 23 bases remaining between them. The CDR3 DNA reads TGTGCCACCAGCAGACTACTTTTGCCTCAGGGTACGGGAGATACGCAGTATTTT. This encodes CATSRLLLPQGTGDTQYF. Based on the CDR3 plus reference TRBV15 and TRBJ2-3, the full variable domain is DAMVIQNPRYQVTQFGKPVTLSCSQTLNHNVMYWYQQKSSQAPKLLFHYYDKDFNNEADTPDNFQSRRPNTSFCFLDIRSPGLGDTAMYLCATSRLLLPQGTGDTQYFGPGTRLTVL.

The V and J genes are TRBV7-6 and TRBJ1-5; 10 bases map to TRBD1. Germline V gene data show CDR1 as SGHVS and CDR2 as FNYEAQ. This CDR3 has 18 amino acids. V shed 5 bases and J 6 bases; nucleotides not matched to a gene: 16. The CDR3, as DNA: TGTGCCAGCAGCCCAAGACCTCCGGGACAGGGGACCGCTCAGCCCCAGCATTTT. Its translation is CASSPRPPGQGTAQPQHF.

The chain combines TRBV9 with TRBJ2-7; 8 bases line up with TRBD2. CDR1 is SGDLS and CDR2 is YYNGEE in the germline V gene. The CDR3 length is 15 residues. The junction had 5 bases not matched to a gene; V was cut back by 0 bases and J by 3 bases. The CDR3 DNA follows: TGTGCCAGCAGCGTAGGAGGAGCGGGAGACTACGAGCAGTACTTC. This translates into CASSVGGAGDYEQYF. Supplemented by reference TRBV9 and TRBJ2-7, the full variable domain reads DSGVTQTPKHLITATGQRVTLRCSPRSGDLSVYWYQQSLDQGLQFLIQYYNGEERAKGNILERFSAQQFPDLHSELNLSSLELGDSALYFCASSVGGAGDYEQYFGPGTRLTVT.

The chain employs TRBV15 and TRBJ1-1, with D possibly TRBD1 on 6 matching bases. V gave up 1 base and J gave up 5 bases, with 17 bases separating them. Germline V gene lookup returns CDR1 LNHNV and CDR2 YYDKDF (reference sequence). The CDR3 consists of 16 residues. This CDR3 reads CATSRAPTGLETEAFF. In DNA, the CDR3 is TGTGCCACCAGCAGAGCCCCGACAGGTTTGGAAACTGAAGCTTTCTTT.

The chain recombines TRBV18 with TRBJ2-7; 10 positions agree with TRBD2. This CDR3 region has 17 residues. In germline, CDR1 is KGHSH, CDR2 LQKENI. V lost 3 bases and J lost 4; bases outside the gene matches: 12. The CDR3 region is CASSPPSGSRTSYEQYF. CDR3 sequence (DNA): TGTGCCAGCTCACCCCCTAGCGGGAGTCGTACTTCGTACGAGCAGTACTTC.

The chain has TRBV18 and TRBJ2-3, with D perhaps TRBD1 (5 bases). Germline V gene sequence: CDR1 KGHSH, CDR2 LQKENI. V lost 3 bases to trimming and J lost 6 bases, with 19 bases between them. This CDR3 is built from 16 residues. CDR3 sequence reads: CASSPSPGPSPDTQYF. Written as DNA, the CDR3 is TGTGCCAGCTCACCGAGCCCAGGGCCCTCTCCGGATACGCAGTATTTT.

The V gene is TRBV19, the J gene TRBJ2-4, with a tentative D call TRBD1 (7 bases). The CDR3 covers 13 residues. Germline V gene sequence: CDR1 LNHDA, CDR2 SQIVND (reference sequence). Trimming pared 4 bases from V and 9 bases from J, leaving 13 bases between. The CDR3 DNA follows: TGTGCCAGTAGTACTCCAGGGGGGATCATTCAGTACTTC. It encodes CASSTPGGIIQYF.

This clone was detected once. This chain connects TRBV28 to TRBJ2-5; D might be TRBD2 (6 bases). The CDR3 spans 13 residues. Trimming removed 6 bases at V and 5 bases at J, with 13 bases between. Germline CDR1 MDHEN, CDR2 SYDVKM. The CDR3 loop reads CASRDTAGETQYF. CDR3 sequence (DNA): TGTGCCAGCAGAGACACCGCGGGGGAGACCCAGTACTTC.

This clone was recorded a few times. The V gene is TRBV27, the J gene TRBJ2-7; 7 bases are a match to TRBD1. This CDR3 comprises 13 residues. The germline gives CDR1 MNHEY, CDR2 SMNVEV (reference sequence). After removal of 2 bases from V and 3 bases from J, the junction contained 1 base not matched to a gene. Written as DNA, the CDR3 is TGTGCCAGCAGTTTAGGGACAGACTACGAGCAGTACTTC. As protein: CASSLGTDYEQYF.

The chain employs TRBV6-5 and TRBJ1-2, with 9 bases aligning to TRBD1. Germline V gene data show CDR1 as MNHEY and CDR2 as SVGAGI. V gave up 2 bases and J gave up 8 bases; unmatched junction bases: 9. The CDR3 has 15 amino acids. The CDR3 DNA reads TGTGCCAGCAGTTACGCCGGGACAGGGATCCGGGGCTACACCTTC. Amino acids: CASSYAGTGIRGYTF.